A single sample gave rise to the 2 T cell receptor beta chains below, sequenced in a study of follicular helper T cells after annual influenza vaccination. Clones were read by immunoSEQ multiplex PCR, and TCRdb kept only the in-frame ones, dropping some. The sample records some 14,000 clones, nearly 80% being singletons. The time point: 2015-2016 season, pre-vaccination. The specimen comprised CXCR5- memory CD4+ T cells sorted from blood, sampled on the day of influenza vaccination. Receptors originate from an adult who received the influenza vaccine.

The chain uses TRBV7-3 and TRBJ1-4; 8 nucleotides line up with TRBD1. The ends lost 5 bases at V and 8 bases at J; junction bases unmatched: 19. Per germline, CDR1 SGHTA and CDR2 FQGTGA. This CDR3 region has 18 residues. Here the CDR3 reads CASSPPHGTGTISEKLFF. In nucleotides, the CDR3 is TGTGCCAGCAGCCCCCCACATGGGACAGGAACAATTAGCGAAAAACTGTTTTTT.

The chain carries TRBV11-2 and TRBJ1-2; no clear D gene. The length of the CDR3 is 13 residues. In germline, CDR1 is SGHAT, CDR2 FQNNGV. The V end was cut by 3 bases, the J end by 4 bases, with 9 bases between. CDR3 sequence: CASSLGMSYGYTF. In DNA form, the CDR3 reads TGTGCCAGCAGCTTGGGGATGAGCTATGGCTACACCTTC.